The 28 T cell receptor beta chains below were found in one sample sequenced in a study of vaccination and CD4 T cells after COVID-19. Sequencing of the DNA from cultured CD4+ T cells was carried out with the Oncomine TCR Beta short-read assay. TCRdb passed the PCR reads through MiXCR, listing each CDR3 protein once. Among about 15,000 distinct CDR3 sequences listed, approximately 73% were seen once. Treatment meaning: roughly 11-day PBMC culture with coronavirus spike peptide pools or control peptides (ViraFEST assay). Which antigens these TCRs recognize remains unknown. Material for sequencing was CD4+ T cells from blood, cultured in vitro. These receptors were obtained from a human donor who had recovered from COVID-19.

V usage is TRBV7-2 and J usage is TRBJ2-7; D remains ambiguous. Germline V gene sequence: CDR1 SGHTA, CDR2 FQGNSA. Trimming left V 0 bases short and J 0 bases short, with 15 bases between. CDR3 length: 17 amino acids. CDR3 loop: CASSLALVGISSYEQYF. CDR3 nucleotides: TGTGCCAGCAGCTTAGCGCTAGTAGGGATCAGCTCCTACGAGCAGTACTTC.

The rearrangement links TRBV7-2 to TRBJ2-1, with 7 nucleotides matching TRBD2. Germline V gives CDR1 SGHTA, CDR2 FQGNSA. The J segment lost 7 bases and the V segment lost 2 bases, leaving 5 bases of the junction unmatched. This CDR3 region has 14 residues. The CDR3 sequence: CASSLTSAVNEQFF. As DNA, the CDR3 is TGTGCCAGCAGCTTAACTAGCGCTGTGAATGAGCAGTTCTTC.

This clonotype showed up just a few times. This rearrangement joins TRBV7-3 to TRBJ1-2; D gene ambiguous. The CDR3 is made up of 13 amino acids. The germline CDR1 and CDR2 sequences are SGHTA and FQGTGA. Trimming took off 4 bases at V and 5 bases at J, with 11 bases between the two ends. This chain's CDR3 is CASSYNGGYGYTF. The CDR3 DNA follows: TGTGCCAGCAGCTATAACGGAGGTTATGGCTACACCTTC.

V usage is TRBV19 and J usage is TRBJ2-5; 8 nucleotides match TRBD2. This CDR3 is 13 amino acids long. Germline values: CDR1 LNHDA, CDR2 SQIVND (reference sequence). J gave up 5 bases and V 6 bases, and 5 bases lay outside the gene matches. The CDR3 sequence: CASRRTGGETQYF. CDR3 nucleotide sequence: TGTGCCAGTAGGCGCACGGGGGGGGAGACCCAGTACTTC.

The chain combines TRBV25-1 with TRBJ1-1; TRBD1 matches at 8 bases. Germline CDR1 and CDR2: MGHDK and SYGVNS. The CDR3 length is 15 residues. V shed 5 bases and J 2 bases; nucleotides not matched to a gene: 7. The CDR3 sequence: CASSRTGSLNTEAFF. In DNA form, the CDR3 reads TGTGCCAGCAGTAGGACAGGGTCTCTAAACACTGAAGCTTTCTTT.

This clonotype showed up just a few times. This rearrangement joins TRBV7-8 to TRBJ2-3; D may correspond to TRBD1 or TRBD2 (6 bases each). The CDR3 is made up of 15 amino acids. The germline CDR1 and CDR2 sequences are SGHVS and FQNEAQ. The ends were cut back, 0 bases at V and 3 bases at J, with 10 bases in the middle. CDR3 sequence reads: CASSLAQGRTDTQYF. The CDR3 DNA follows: TGTGCCAGCAGCTTAGCGCAGGGGAGGACAGATACGCAGTATTTT.

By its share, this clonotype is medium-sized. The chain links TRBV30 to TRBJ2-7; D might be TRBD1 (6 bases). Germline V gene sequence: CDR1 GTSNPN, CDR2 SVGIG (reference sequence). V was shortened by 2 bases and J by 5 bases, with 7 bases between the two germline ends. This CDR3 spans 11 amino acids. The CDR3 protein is CAWSRGNEQYF. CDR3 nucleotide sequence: TGTGCCTGGAGTAGGGGGAACGAGCAGTACTTC. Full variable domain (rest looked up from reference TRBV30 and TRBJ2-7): SQTIHQWPATLVQPVGSPLSLECTVEGTSNPNLYWYRQAAGRGLQLLFYSVGIGQISSEVPQNLSASRPQDRQFILSSKKLLLSDSGFYLCAWSRGNEQYFGPGTRLTVT.

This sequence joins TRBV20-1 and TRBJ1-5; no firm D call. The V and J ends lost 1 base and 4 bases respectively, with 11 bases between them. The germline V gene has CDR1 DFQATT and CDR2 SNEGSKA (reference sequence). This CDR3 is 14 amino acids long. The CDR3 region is CSARVGGPNQPQHF. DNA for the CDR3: TGCAGTGCTAGAGTAGGAGGCCCGAATCAGCCCCAGCATTTT.

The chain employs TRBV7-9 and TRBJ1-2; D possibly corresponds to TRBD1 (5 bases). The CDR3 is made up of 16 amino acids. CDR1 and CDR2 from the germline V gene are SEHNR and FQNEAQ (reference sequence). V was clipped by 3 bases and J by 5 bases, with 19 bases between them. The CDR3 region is CASSLQSGGGKYGYTF. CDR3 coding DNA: TGTGCCAGCAGCTTGCAGTCCGGGGGGGGGAAATATGGCTACACCTTC.

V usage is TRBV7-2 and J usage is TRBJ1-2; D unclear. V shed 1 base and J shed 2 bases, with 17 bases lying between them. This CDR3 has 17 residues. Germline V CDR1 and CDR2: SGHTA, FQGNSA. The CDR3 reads CASSLGYRRGPNYGYTF. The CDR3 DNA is TGTGCCAGCAGCTTAGGTTATCGTAGAGGGCCCAACTATGGCTACACCTTC.

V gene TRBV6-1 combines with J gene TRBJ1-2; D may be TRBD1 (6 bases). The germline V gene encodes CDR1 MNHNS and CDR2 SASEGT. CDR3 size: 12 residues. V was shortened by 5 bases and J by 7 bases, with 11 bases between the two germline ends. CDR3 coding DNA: TGTGCCAGCAGTCCCGACAGGCTTGGCTACACCTTC. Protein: CASSPDRLGYTF.

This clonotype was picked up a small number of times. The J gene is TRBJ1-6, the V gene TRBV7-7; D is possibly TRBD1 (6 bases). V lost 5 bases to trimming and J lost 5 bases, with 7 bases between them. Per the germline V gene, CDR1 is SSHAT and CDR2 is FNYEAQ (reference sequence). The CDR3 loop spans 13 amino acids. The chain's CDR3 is CASSRDNNSPLHF. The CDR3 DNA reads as TGTGCCAGCAGCCGGGACAATAATTCACCCCTCCACTTT.

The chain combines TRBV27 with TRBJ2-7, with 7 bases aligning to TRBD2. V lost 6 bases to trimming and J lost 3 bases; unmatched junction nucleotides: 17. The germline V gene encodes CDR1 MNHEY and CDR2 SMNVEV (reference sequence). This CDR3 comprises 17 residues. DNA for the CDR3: TGTGCCAGCAGCCCCTTTGGGGGGAGGGTTAAACACTACGAGCAGTACTTC. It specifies CASSPFGGRVKHYEQYF.

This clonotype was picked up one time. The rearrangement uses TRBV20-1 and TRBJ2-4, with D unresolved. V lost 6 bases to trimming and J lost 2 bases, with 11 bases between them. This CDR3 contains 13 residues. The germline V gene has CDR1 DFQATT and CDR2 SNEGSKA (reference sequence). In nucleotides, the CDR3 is TGCAGTGCCGGATGGATAACCAAAAACATTCAGTACTTC. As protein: CSAGWITKNIQYF.

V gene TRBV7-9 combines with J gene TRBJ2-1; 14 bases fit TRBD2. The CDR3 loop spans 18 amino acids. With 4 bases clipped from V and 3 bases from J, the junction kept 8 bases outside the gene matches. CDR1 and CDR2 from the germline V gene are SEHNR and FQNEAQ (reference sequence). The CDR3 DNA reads TGTGCCAGCAGCTGGGGACTAGCGGGAGCCCGAAACTACAATGAGCAGTTCTTC. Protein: CASSWGLAGARNYNEQFF.

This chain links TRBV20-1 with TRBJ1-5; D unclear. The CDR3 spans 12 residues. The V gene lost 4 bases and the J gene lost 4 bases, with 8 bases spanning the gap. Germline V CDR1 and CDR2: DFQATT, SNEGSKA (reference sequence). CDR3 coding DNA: TGCAGTGCTAAGGGCCCTAATCAGCCCCAGCATTTT. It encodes CSAKGPNQPQHF.

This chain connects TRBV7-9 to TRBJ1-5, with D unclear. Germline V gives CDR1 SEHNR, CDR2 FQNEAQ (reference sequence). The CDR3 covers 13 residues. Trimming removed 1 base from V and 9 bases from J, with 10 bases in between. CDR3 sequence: CASSLDGFRPQHF. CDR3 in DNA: TGTGCCAGCAGCTTAGACGGGTTTCGGCCCCAGCATTTT. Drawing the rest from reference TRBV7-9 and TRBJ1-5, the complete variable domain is DTGVSQNPRHKITKRGQNVTFRCDPISEHNRLYWYRQTLGQGPEFLTYFQNEAQLEKSRLLSDRFSAERPKGSFSTLEIQRTEQGDSAMYLCASSLDGFRPQHFGDGTRLSIL.

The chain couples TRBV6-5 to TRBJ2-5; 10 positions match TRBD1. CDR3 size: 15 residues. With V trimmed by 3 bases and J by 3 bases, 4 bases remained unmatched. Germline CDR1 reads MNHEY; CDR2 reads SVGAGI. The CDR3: CASSYAGTGEETQYF. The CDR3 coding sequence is TGTGCCAGCAGTTATGCCGGGACAGGGGAAGAGACCCAGTACTTC.

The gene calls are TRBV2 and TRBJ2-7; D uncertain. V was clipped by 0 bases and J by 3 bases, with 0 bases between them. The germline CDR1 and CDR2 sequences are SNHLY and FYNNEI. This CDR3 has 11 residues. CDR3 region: CASSEAYEQYF. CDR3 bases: TGTGCCAGCAGTGAAGCCTACGAGCAGTACTTC.

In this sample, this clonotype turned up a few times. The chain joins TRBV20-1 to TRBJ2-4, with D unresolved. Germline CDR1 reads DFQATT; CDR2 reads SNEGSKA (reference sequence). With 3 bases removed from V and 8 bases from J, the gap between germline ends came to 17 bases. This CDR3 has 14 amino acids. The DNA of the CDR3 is TGCAGTGCTAGTGTAAGGAGTCTCTTCTACATTCAGTACTTC. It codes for CSASVRSLFYIQYF.

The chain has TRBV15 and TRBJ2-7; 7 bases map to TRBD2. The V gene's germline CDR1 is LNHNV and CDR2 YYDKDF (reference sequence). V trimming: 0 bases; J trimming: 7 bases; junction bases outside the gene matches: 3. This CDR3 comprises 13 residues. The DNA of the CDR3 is TGTGCCACCAGCAGAGATTCCGGGAGGGAGCAGTACTTC. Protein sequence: CATSRDSGREQYF. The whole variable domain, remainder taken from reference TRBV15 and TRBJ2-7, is DAMVIQNPRYQVTQFGKPVTLSCSQTLNHNVMYWYQQKSSQAPKLLFHYYDKDFNNEADTPDNFQSRRPNTSFCFLDIRSPGLGDTAMYLCATSRDSGREQYFGPGTRLTVT.

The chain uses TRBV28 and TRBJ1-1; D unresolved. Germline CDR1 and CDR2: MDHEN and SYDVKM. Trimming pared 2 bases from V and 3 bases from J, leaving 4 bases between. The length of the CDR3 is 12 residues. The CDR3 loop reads CASSLRDTEAFF. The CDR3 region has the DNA TGTGCCAGCAGTTTACGGGACACTGAAGCTTTCTTT.

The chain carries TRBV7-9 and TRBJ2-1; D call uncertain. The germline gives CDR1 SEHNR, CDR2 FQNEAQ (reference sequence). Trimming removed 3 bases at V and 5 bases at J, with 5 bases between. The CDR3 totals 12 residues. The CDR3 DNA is TGTGCCAGCAGCTTGCGAAACAATGAGCAGTTCTTC. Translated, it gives CASSLRNNEQFF.

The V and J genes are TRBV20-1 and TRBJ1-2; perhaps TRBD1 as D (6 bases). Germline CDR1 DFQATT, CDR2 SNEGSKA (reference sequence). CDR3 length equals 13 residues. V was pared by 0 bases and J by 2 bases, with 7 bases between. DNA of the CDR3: TGCAGTGCTAGAGAAGACAGGAACTATGGCTACACCTTC. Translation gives CSAREDRNYGYTF.

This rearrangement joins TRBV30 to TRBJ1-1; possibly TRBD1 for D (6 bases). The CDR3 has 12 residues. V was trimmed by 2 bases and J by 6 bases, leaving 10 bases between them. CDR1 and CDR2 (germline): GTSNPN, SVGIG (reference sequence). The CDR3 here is CAWSLWTAEAFF. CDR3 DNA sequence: TGTGCCTGGAGTTTATGGACAGCTGAAGCTTTCTTT.

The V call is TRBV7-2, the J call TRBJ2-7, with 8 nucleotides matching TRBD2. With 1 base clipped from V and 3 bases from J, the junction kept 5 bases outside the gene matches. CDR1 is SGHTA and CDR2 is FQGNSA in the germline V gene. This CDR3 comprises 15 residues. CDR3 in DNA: TGTGCCAGCAGCTTAGGGACGGGAGGGGACTACGAGCAGTACTTC. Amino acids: CASSLGTGGDYEQYF.

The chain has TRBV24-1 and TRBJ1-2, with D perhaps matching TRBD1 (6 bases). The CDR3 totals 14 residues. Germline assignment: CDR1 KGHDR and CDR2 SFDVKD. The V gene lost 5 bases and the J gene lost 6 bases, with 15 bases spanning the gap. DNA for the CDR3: TGTGCCACCAGTGTTCCGGGACAAATCCATGGCTACACCTTC. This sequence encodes CATSVPGQIHGYTF.

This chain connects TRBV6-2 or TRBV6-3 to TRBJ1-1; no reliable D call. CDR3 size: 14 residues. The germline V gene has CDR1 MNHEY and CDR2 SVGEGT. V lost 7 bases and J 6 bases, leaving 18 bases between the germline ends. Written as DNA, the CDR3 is TGTGCCAGCACCACGCCTTTCTATGTCGCTGAAGCTTTCTTT. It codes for CASTTPFYVAEAFF.